The next 26 T cell receptor beta chains were all read from a single sample in a study of regulatory T cells in long-lasting Graves disease (dated by TCRdb to the early 2020s). The receptor library was made with multiplex PCR. For sequencing, an Illumina HiSeq 4000 was employed. CDR3 regions were amplified by Arm-PCR with iRepertoire HTBI primers to construct TCR beta libraries. TCRdb reanalyzed the raw reads on its own, using fastp at Q25 for trimming and MiXCR for clone calling, and kept in-frame beta chains. Every entry covers one CDR3 protein and lists the most common genes and DNA from its rows. For this sample there are about 620,000 distinct CDR3 sequences; 15% to 20% appear just once. The ten largest account for 15% to 20% of the sample. The sample's time point label is to be understood as: newly diagnosed GD, antithyroid drugs for less than 3 months. RNA was extracted from PBMCs in TRIzol for both TCR sequencing and RNA sequencing.

These data also formed part of another study, on T cells in Graves' hyperthyroidism and ophthalmopathy.

The source material was peripheral blood mononuclear cells (PBMCs), sampled at new diagnosis, from a patient treated with antithyroid drugs. Receptors were obtained from a woman aged 25 to 39 with Graves disease. Donor details come from another sample of the same person, matched by shared clones.

This clonotype appeared many times. The CDR3 bases are TGTGCCAGCAGTTTATTAAGATACGAGCAGTACTTC. Residues: CASSLLRYEQYF. The chain carries TRBV12-3 or TRBV12-4 and TRBJ2-7; D is unclear. The CDR3 loop spans 12 amino acids. Trimming removed 2 bases from V and 4 bases from J, with 6 bases in between.

V usage is TRBV5-1 and J usage is TRBJ2-5; TRBD2 aligns across 7 bases. CDR1 and CDR2 (germline): SGHRS, YFSETQ. This CDR3 has 14 amino acids. The J segment lost 2 bases and the V segment lost 0 bases, leaving 1 base of the junction unmatched. The CDR3: CASSLELAQETQYF. The CDR3 coding sequence is TGCGCCAGCAGCTTGGAACTAGCGCAAGAGACCCAGTACTTC. Based on the CDR3 plus reference TRBV5-1 and TRBJ2-5, the full variable domain is KAGVTQTPRYLIKTRGQQVTLSCSPISGHRSVSWYQQTPGQGLQFLFEYFSETQRNKGNFPGRFSGRQFSNSRSEMNVSTLELGDSALYLCASSLELAQETQYFGPGTRLLVL.

This clonotype was counted many times. The chain links TRBV28 to TRBJ2-7, with D tentatively TRBD2 (5 bases). V lost 1 base and J lost 2, with 9 bases in between. The CDR3 is 14 amino acids. Germline values: CDR1 MDHEN, CDR2 SYDVKM. The CDR3: CASSLFSGAYEQYF. In nucleotides, the CDR3 is TGTGCCAGCAGTTTATTCTCCGGGGCCTACGAGCAGTACTTC.

The chain is built from TRBV11-3 and TRBJ2-1, with TRBD1 as a possible D gene (6 bases). The J call may be wrong; the DNA end is better matched by TRBJ2-7. The CDR3 consists of 15 residues. Germline V lookup: CDR1 SGHNT, CDR2 YENEEA. CDR3 amino acids: CASSATTGLTYEQYF. The CDR3 DNA follows: TGTGCCAGCAGCGCGACGACAGGCCTGACCTACGAGCAGTACTTC.

V and J are TRBV6-2 or TRBV6-3 and TRBJ1-5; D is undetermined. CDR1 MNHEY and CDR2 SVGEGT come from the germline V gene. Trimming shortened V by 9 bases and J by 6 bases, and 21 bases separated the two germline ends. There are 15 residues in the CDR3. CDR3 bases: TGTGCCAGTGGGCGGGGAGCGACTACCGGTCAGCCCCAGCATTTT. Its protein product is CASGRGATTGQPQHF.

The V and J genes are TRBV24-1 and TRBJ2-3, with TRBD2 matching over 8 bases. CDR3 size: 16 residues. Trimming took 2 bases from V and 2 from J; bases not matched to a gene: 5. Germline V CDR1 and CDR2: KGHDR, SFDVKD. The CDR3 here is CATSDWAGGNTDTQYF. The CDR3 DNA sequence: TGTGCCACCAGTGATTGGGCGGGAGGCAACACAGATACGCAGTATTTT.

The CDR3 region has the DNA TGTGCCAGTAGTATGGGGGTGACTAGCAATCAGCCCCAGCATTTT. Residues: CASSMGVTSNQPQHF. The chain recombines TRBV19 with TRBJ1-5; D is perhaps TRBD1 (5 bases). The CDR3 has 15 residues. Germline CDR1 reads LNHDA; CDR2 reads SQIVND (reference sequence). The V and J ends lost 3 bases and 0 bases respectively, with 9 bases between them.

The chain couples TRBV6-2 or TRBV6-3 to TRBJ2-1; D is perhaps TRBD2 (5 bases). The CDR3 totals 14 residues. Trimming shortened V by 6 bases and J by 6 bases, and 15 bases separated the two germline ends. Germline V CDR1 and CDR2: MNHEY, SVGEGT. DNA for the CDR3: TGTGCCAGCAGAGACCCGGGGTTTCGCAATGAGCAGTTCTTC. Its protein is CASRDPGFRNEQFF.

This clonotype appeared many times. The rearrangement uses TRBV12-3 or TRBV12-4 and TRBJ2-1; D is unresolved. The V end was cut by 3 bases, the J end by 6 bases, with 12 bases between. The CDR3 contains 14 residues. CDR3 sequence (DNA): TGTGCCAGCAGTTTGTCAATCCCCCCCAATGAGCAGTTCTTC. Its protein product is CASSLSIPPNEQFF.

This clonotype was recorded many times. V gene TRBV2 combines with J gene TRBJ1-2, with 8 nucleotides matching TRBD1. Germline V CDR1 and CDR2: SNHLY, FYNNEI. The length of the CDR3 is 13 residues. The V and J ends lost 7 bases and 4 bases, in that order; junction bases with no gene match: 5. CDR3 in amino acids: CASTVGTGYGYTF. The CDR3 coding sequence is TGTGCCAGCACGGTCGGGACAGGCTATGGCTACACCTTC.

V and J are TRBV19 and TRBJ2-1; D not certain. The CDR3 runs 14 residues. CDR1 and CDR2 from the germline V gene are LNHDA and SQIVND (reference sequence). V lost 9 bases to trimming and J lost 5 bases, with 17 bases between them. CDR3 in DNA: TGTGCCAGCAGTCCCTGGACGTACAACAATGAGCAGTTCTTC. This encodes CASSPWTYNNEQFF.

Ten or more counts support this clonotype. V and J are TRBV11-2 and TRBJ2-1; D not certain. This CDR3 contains 12 residues. Germline lookup yields CDR1 SGHAT and CDR2 FQNNGV. With 1 base removed from V and 8 bases from J, the gap between germline ends came to 6 bases. The CDR3 here is CASSLGSDEQFF. In DNA, the CDR3 is TGTGCCAGCAGCTTAGGGAGCGATGAGCAGTTCTTC.

This clonotype has a handful of counts. A much larger clonotype is one base distant, so this may be a read error. This chain connects TRBV28 to TRBJ1-4; D perhaps matches TRBD1 (6 bases). CDR3 size: 14 residues. Germline V gene lookup returns CDR1 MDHEN and CDR2 SYDVKM. The CDR3: CASSLQQGNEKLSF. The CDR3 region has the DNA TGTGCCAGCAGTCTTCAACAGGGTAATGAAAAACTGTCTTTT.

The chain recombines TRBV28 with TRBJ1-2, with D uncertain. With 5 bases removed from V and 6 bases from J, the gap between germline ends came to 16 bases. The CDR3 has 14 amino acids. CDR1 and CDR2 from the germline V gene are MDHEN and SYDVKM. CDR3 loop: CASSLRPPTNGYTF. The CDR3 DNA is TGTGCCAGCAGTCTCAGACCCCCCACCAATGGCTACACCTTC.

There are many counts of this clonotype. The chain links TRBV10-3 to TRBJ1-5; D call uncertain. CDR1 ENHRY and CDR2 SYGVKD come from the germline V gene. The CDR3 extends over 15 amino acids. V lost 0 bases and J 3 bases, leaving 9 bases between the germline ends. CDR3 sequence: CAISESARDNQPQHF. The CDR3 coding sequence is TGTGCCATCAGTGAGTCGGCCCGGGACAATCAGCCCCAGCATTTT.

The V gene is TRBV6-4, the J gene TRBJ2-1; a possible D gene is TRBD2 (5 bases). V dropped 11 bases and J dropped 0 bases, with 20 bases sitting between them. CDR3 length equals 16 residues. The V gene's germline CDR1 is MRHNA and CDR2 SNTAGT. Written as DNA, the CDR3 is TGTGCCGAAAACCCGCGGGCGCACGACTCCTACAATGAGCAGTTCTTC. Translation gives CAENPRAHDSYNEQFF.

This clonotype was seen a handful of times. The chain carries TRBV28 and TRBJ2-7; perhaps TRBD2 as D (5 bases). This CDR3 is built from 13 residues. The V gene's germline CDR1 is MDHEN and CDR2 SYDVKM. Trimming pared 3 bases from V and 3 bases from J, leaving 9 bases between. CDR3 sequence (DNA): TGTGCCAGCAGTTTTACCGGGGACTACGAGCAGTACTTC. It translates to CASSFTGDYEQYF.

This clonotype was seen at least ten times. The CDR3, as DNA: TGTGCCATCAGTGAGGAGCCAAAGCGATTAACCGGGGAGCTGTTTTTT. Translating it yields CAISEEPKRLTGELFF. This sequence joins TRBV10-3 and TRBJ2-2, with D uncertain. Germline CDR1 is ENHRY and CDR2 is SYGVKD. The CDR3 consists of 16 residues. The V end lost 2 bases, the J end lost 5 bases, and 15 bases lay between the germline ends.

This clonotype came up many times. This chain joins TRBV28 and TRBJ1-5; D remains ambiguous. Germline lookup yields CDR1 MDHEN and CDR2 SYDVKM. V gave up 1 base and J gave up 4 bases, with 14 bases separating them. The CDR3 loop spans 16 amino acids. CDR3 region: CASSLSLSGGNQPQHF. The CDR3 coding sequence is TGTGCCAGCAGTTTATCGTTGAGCGGTGGAAATCAGCCCCAGCATTTT.

There are a few counts of this clonotype. The CDR3 sequence: CSAQSGNSYNEQFF. The DNA of the CDR3 is TGCAGTGCTCAAAGCGGGAACTCCTACAATGAGCAGTTCTTC. The V gene is TRBV20-1, the J gene TRBJ2-1, with TRBD2 matching 7 bases. Germline V gene sequence: CDR1 DFQATT, CDR2 SNEGSKA (reference sequence). The trim removed 5 bases at V and 0 bases at J, leaving 4 bases unmatched. There are 14 residues in the CDR3.

The rearrangement joins TRBV18 to TRBJ1-4; perhaps TRBD1 as D (5 bases). CDR1 is KGHSH and CDR2 is LQKENI in the germline V gene. Between the trimmed V and J ends, which lost 5 bases and 8 bases, there was a span of 12 bases. The CDR3 loop spans 13 amino acids. Written as DNA, the CDR3 is TGTGCCAGCTCATCAGGGTTAGAGGAAAAACTGTTTTTT. This gives the protein CASSSGLEEKLFF.

This clonotype occurred a few times. An end of the junction does not agree with germline; a read error may underlie this. The chain has TRBV5-5 and TRBJ1-3; no clear D. The germline gives CDR1 SGHKS, CDR2 YYEKEE (reference sequence). The CDR3 covers 15 residues. The CDR3 nucleotides read TGTGCCAGCAGCTTGCTCGGGATCTCTGGAAACACCACATATTTT. The encoded protein is CASSLLGISGNTTYF.

The rearrangement links TRBV5-1 to TRBJ1-2; 7 positions agree with TRBD1. The CDR3 extends over 16 amino acids. With 0 bases clipped from V and 6 bases from J, the junction kept 11 bases outside the gene matches. The germline V gene encodes CDR1 SGHRS and CDR2 YFSETQ. The CDR3 region is CASSLEQAGGRNGYTF. As DNA, the CDR3 is TGCGCCAGCAGCTTGGAGCAGGCAGGGGGGCGAAATGGCTACACCTTC. Based on the CDR3 plus reference TRBV5-1 and TRBJ1-2, the full variable domain is KAGVTQTPRYLIKTRGQQVTLSCSPISGHRSVSWYQQTPGQGLQFLFEYFSETQRNKGNFPGRFSGRQFSNSRSEMNVSTLELGDSALYLCASSLEQAGGRNGYTFGSGTRLTVV.

This clonotype appeared a few times. The chain is built from TRBV27 and TRBJ1-5; D uncertain. The CDR3 consists of 13 residues. The germline gives CDR1 MNHEY, CDR2 SMNVEV (reference sequence). Trimming removed 6 bases at V and 5 bases at J, with 11 bases between. CDR3 DNA sequence: TGTGCCAGCAGCACCCTATCTGATCAGCCCCAGCATTTT. It is translated as CASSTLSDQPQHF.

This clonotype showed up many times. The gene calls are TRBV24-1 and TRBJ1-5; D gene uncertain. The CDR3 extends over 12 amino acids. Germline CDR1 and CDR2: KGHDR and SFDVKD. Trimming took 3 bases from V and 10 from J, leaving 9 bases between them. CDR3: CATSDGVVPQHF. CDR3 in DNA: TGTGCCACCAGTGATGGGGTAGTCCCCCAGCATTTT.

This clonotype was seen ten or more times. The J gene is TRBJ2-7, the V gene TRBV3-1; 8 bases map to TRBD2. CDR3 length: 12 residues. Germline CDR1 is LGHDT and CDR2 is YNNKEL (reference sequence). V shed 5 bases, J shed 6 bases, and the junction held 3 bases outside the gene matches. The CDR3 bases are TGTGCCAGCAGCACCCGGGAGGGCGAGCAGTACTTC. Its translation is CASSTREGEQYF.